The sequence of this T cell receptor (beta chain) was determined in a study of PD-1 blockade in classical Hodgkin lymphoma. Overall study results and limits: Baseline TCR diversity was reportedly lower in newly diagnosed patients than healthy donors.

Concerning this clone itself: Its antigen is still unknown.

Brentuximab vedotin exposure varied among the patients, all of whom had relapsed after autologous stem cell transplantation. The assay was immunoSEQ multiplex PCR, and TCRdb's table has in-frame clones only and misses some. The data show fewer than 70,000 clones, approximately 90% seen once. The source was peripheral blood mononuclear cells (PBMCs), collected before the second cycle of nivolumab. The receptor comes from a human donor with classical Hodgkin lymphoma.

The CDR3 is CASSEGLAGTESQETQYF. In nucleotides, the CDR3 is TGTGCCAGCAGCGAGGGACTAGCGGGTACCGAAAGTCAAGAGACCCAGTACTTC. The chain recombines TRBV9 with TRBJ2-5; TRBD2 matches at 12 bases. CDR3 length: 18 residues. Germline CDR1 and CDR2: SGDLS and YYNGEE. V lost 3 bases, J lost 2 bases, and 11 bases stayed unmatched.